This T cell receptor beta chain is from a study of spatial heterogeneity in lung cancer. TCR cDNA molecules each carried a unique molecular identifier. Via MiXCR, TCRdb re-called the 5' RACE reads, giving one row per CDR3 protein. The sample includes roughly 82,000 distinct CDR3 sequences, around 12% of them seen just once. Germline V gives CDR1 GTSNPN, CDR2 SVGIG (reference sequence). The CDR3 has 13 amino acids. V lost 5 bases to trimming and J lost 3 bases, with 13 bases between them. Time point of the sample: sample taken at primary tumor resection. Whole RNA obtained from tumor, nontumor lung or frozen PBMC underwent sequencing without sorting. Donors were some 72 untreated early-stage non-small cell lung cancer patients. This clonotype was counted a few times.

The specimen was PBMCs, collected at surgery. The rearrangement links TRBV30 to TRBJ2-5, with a tentative D call TRBD2 (7 bases). This receptor was obtained from a male donor with early-stage non-small cell lung cancer. The CDR3 sequence is CAWGRGGEETQYF. In DNA form, the CDR3 reads TGTGCCTGGGGGAGGGGGGGGGAAGAGACCCAGTACTTC.